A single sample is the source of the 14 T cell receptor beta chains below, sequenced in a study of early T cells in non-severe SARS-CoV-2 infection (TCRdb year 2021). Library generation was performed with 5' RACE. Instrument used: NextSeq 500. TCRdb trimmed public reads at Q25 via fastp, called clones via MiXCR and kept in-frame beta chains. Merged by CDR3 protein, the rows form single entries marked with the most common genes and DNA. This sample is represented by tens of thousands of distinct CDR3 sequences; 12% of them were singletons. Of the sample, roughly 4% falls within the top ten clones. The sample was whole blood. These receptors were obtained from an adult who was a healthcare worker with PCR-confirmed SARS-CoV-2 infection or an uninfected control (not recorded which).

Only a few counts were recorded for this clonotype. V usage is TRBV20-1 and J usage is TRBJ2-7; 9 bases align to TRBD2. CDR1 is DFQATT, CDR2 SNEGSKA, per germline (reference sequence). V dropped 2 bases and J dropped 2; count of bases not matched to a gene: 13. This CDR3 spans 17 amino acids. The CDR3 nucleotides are TGCAGTGCTAGACCGGGACTAGCACCAAAAGCTGCCTACGAGCAGTACTTC. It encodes CSARPGLAPKAAYEQYF.

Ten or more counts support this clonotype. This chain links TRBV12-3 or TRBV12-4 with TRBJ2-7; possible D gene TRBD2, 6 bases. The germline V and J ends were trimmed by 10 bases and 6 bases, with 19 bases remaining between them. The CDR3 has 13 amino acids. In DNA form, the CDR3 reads TGTGCCACCTCGATGGGGGGAGGTAGCGAGCAGTACTTC. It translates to CATSMGGGSEQYF.

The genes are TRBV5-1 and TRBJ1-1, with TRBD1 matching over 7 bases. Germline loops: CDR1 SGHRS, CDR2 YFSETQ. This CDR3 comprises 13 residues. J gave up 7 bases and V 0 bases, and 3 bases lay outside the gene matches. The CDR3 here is CASSLGQGVEAFF. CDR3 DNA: TGCGCCAGCAGCTTGGGGCAGGGGGTTGAAGCTTTCTTT.

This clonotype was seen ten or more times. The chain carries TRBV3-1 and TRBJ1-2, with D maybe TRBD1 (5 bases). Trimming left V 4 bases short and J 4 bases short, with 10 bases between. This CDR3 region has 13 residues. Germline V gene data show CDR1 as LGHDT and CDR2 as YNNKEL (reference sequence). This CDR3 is CASSPLDSYGYTF. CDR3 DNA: TGTGCCAGCAGCCCCCTTGACAGCTATGGCTACACCTTC.

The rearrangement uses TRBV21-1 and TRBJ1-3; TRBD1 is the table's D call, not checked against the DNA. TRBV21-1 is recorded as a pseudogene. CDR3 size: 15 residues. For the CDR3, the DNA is TGTGCCAGCAGGTACAGGGCGAAAGGTGGAAACACCATATATTTT. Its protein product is CASRYRAKGGNTIYF.

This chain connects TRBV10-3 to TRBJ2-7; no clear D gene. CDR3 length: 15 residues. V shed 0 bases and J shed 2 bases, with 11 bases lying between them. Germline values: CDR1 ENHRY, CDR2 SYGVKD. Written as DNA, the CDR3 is TGTGCCATCAGTGAGTCGTTAGCAGATACCTACGAGCAGTACTTC. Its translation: CAISESLADTYEQYF.

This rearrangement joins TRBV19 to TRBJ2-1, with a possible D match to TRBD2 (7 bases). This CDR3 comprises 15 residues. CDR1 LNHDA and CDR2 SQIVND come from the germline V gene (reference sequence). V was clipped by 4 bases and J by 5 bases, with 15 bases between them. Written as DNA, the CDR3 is TGTGCCAGTAGTACCGGGGGGCAGATGAACAATGAGCAGTTCTTC. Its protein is CASSTGGQMNNEQFF.

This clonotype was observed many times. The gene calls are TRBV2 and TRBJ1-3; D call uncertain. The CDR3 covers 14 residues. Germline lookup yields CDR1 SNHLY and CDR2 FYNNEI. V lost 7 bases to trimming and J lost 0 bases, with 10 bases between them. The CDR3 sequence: CASTNRFSGNTIYF. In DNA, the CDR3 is TGTGCCAGCACCAACCGTTTCTCTGGAAACACCATATATTTT.

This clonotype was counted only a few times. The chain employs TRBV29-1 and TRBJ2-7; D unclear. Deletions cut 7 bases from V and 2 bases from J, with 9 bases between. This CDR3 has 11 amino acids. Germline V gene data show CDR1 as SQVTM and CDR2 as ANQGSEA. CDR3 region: CSALLPYEQYF. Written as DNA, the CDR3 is TGCAGCGCTCTCCTCCCCTACGAGCAGTACTTC.

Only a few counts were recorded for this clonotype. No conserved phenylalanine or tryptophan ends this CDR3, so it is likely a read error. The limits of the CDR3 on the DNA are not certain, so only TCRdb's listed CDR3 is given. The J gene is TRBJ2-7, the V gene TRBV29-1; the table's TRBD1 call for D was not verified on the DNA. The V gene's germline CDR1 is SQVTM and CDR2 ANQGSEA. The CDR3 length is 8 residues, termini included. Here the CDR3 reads CSVELVQG.

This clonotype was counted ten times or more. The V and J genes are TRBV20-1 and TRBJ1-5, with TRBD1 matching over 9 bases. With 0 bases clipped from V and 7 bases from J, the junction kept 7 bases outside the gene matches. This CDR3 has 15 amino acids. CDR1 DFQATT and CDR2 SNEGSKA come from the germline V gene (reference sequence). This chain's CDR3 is CSARDPGQGNQPQHF. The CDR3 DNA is TGCAGTGCTAGAGATCCCGGACAGGGGAACCAGCCCCAGCATTTT.

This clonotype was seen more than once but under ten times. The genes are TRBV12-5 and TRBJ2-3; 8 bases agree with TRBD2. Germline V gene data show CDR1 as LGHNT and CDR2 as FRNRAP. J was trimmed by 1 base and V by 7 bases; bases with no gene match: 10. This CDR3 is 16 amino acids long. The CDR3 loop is CASAGLALSGTDTQYF. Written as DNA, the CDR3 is TGTGCTAGTGCTGGACTAGCATTGTCGGGCACAGATACGCAGTATTTT.

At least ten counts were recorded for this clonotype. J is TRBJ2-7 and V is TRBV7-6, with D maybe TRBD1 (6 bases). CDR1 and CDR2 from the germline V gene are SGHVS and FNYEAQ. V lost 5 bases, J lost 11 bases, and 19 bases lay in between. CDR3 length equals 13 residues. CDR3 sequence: CASSALTGNEEYF. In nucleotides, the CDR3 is TGTGCCAGCAGCGCCCTAACAGGGAATGAGGAGTACTTC.

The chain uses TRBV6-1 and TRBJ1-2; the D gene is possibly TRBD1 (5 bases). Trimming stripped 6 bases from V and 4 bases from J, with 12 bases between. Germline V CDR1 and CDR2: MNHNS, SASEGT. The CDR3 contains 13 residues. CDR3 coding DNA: TGTGCCAGCAGAATGGGACTCCTCTATGGCTACACCTTC. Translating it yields CASRMGLLYGYTF.